This TCR beta chain emerged from a study of blood T cell repertoires in COVID-19 (dated by TCRdb to about 2020). About the investigation overall: The collaborator samples originated in the United States, Italy and Spain and spanned the acute and convalescent phases of COVID-19. The prospective study material was composed of cDNA or gDNA derived from T cells, B-cell-depleted T cells, or PBMCs. Subjects who had been exposed to COVID-19, were actively infected with it, or had recovered from it provided the deeply sampled blood TCRbeta repertoires that made up the dataset. The repertoires were released in a freely available public database meant as a resource for research on the immune response to SARS-CoV-2. The samples were drawn from two sources: the first 160 participants of the ongoing ImmuneRACE study, and fewer than 1,500 subjects contributed by 6 global collaborators. Sample metadata almost always included a de-identified subject ID, COVID-19 status, age in years and sex. HLA class I and class II types, where available, came from metadata supplied by the sample provider rather than from assay-based typing.

Trimming accounts for 4 bases at V and 8 bases at J, while the number of junction bases matched to no gene is 6. Its CDR3 holds 13 amino acids, cysteine through phenylalanine. Just CDR3 DNA is preserved here, 39 bases in frame from base 1. Sequences SGHRS (CDR1) and YFSETQ (CDR2) are obtained from the germline V gene. The paper's findings and limits, for the study overall: How much clinical and demographic metadata was included differed by source and by participant, and the metadata was provided uncurated.

TCRbeta CDR3 regions were amplified from genomic DNA by means of the immunoSEQ Assay, a bias-controlled multiplex PCR. The source study handled its data this way. Within the assay, amplification of reference gene primers was used to estimate how many nucleated cells each sample contained. To quantify the absolute abundance of each unique TCRbeta CDR3 rearrangement, sequence reads were collapsed and filtered. For each sample, productive Simpson clonality was calculated as the square root of Simpson's diversity index over productive rearrangements. TCRdb took over this immuneACCESS table, retaining in-frame rearrangements with V and J assigned. Such tables are incomplete; in checked studies, under half of the missing clones stem from an unresolved V gene, and the remainder is unexplained. V, J and clone size are those of that table, while D and trimming were read from the DNA. This sample comprises approximately 210,000 clones, 70% to 85% of them detected only once. The biggest ten clones account for approximately 15% of the sample.

Participants in the prospective study were aged roughly 18 to 100 years, lived in under 30 United States geographic areas, and enrolled through a virtual design. In the prospective study, cohorts were assigned on the basis of participant-reported clinical history obtained from a screening survey and a study questionnaire. ImmuneRACE Cohort 3 recovered participants were defined by two consecutive negative NP/OP PCR tests, healthcare professional clearance, or symptom resolution. In the prospective study, mobile phlebotomists collected whole blood, serum and a nasopharyngeal or oropharyngeal swab from each participant. Participants in the prospective study had the option to provide additional blood draws and questionnaires over a roughly 2-month period. Before DNA extraction, blood samples from the prospective study were shipped at room temperature or frozen. Concerning this clone itself: The target of this receptor is not known. No base quality values were provided; no much bigger clone lies one nucleotide off.

The chain links TRBV5-1 with TRBJ2-1; 7 nucleotides in the junction match TRBD2. This receptor was taken from a man aged 35 to 55 who had recovered from COVID-19. The source material was PBMCs or T cells enriched from blood (not recorded which). The CDR3 region reads CASSGTSDDEQFF. The sequence in DNA is TGCGCCAGCAGCGGAACTAGCGACGATGAGCAGTTCTTC.